A selection of T cell receptor beta chains follows, all from one sample in a study of PD-L1 blockade in urothelial cancer. TCRdb's copy holds only in-frame clones and misses some; the assay was immunoSEQ multiplex PCR. The repertoire holds tens of thousands of clones, with around 82% as singletons. The sequencing here drew on PBMCs, taken around atezolizumab (anti-PD-L1) treatment. These receptors were collected from a man in his forties or fifties with urothelial cancer. CDR3s include the opening cysteine and the closing phenylalanine or tryptophan. D genes are given only for firm matches. For some rows the clone size is stated as once, few or many, or as a class when expanded; others skip it.

D gene	clone size	V gene	J gene	CDR3 protein	CDR3 DNA
TRBD1	.	TRBV9	TRBJ1-2	CASSDPGQGAYYGYTF	TGTGCCAGCAGCGACCCGGGACAGGGGGCTTACTATGGCTACACCTTC
.	.	TRBV6-6	TRBJ2-5	CASSYPDRQETQYF	TGTGCCAGCAGTTACCCCGACAGACAAGAGACCCAGTACTTC
.	.	TRBV5-8	TRBJ1-2	CASSLVSGVGYTF	TGTGCCAGCAGCTTAGTTTCCGGGGTTGGCTACACCTTC
TRBD2	once	TRBV4-3	TRBJ2-7	CASSQGSGLAKSSYEQYF	TGCGCCAGCAGCCAGGGCTCAGGACTAGCGAAGAGCTCCTACGAGCAGTACTTC
.	.	TRBV5-4	TRBJ1-4	CASSYLEGLNEKLFF	TGTGCCAGCAGCTACCTGGAGGGCTTAAACGAAAAACTGTTTTTT
.	few	TRBV19	TRBJ1-5	CASSILRWPQHF	TGTGCCAGTAGTATTCTCCGGTGGCCCCAGCATTTT
TRBD1	.	TRBV9	TRBJ2-2	CASSDLTGGDTGELFF	TGTGCCAGCAGCGACCTAACAGGGGGCGACACCGGGGAGCTGTTTTTT
.	.	TRBV15	TRBJ2-7	CATSRHRDSSSYEQYF	TGTGCCACCAGCAGACACCGGGACTCGAGCTCCTACGAGCAGTACTTC
TRBD2	.	TRBV19	TRBJ2-5	CASSNGRRETQYF	TGTGCCAGTAGTAACGGGAGGAGGGAGACCCAGTACTTC
.	.	TRBV19	TRBJ2-5	CASTPTSGQETQYF	TGTGCCAGTACGCCCACCTCAGGTCAAGAGACCCAGTACTTC
TRBD2	.	TRBV7-8	TRBJ2-7	CASSGGRVEQYF	TGTGCCAGCAGCGGAGGGAGGGTCGAGCAGTACTTC
TRBD2	.	TRBV5-1	TRBJ2-4	CASSFLAGADKNIQYF	TGCGCCAGCAGCTTCTTAGCGGGAGCGGACAAAAACATTCAGTACTTC
TRBD2	.	TRBV2	TRBJ2-2	CASNGLAVNTGELFF	TGTGCCAGCAATGGACTAGCGGTTAACACCGGGGAGCTGTTTTTT
.	.	TRBV7-8	TRBJ1-1	CASSLARVPGDKNTEAFF	TGTGCCAGCAGCTTAGCGCGGGTCCCCGGGGACAAAAACACTGAAGCTTTCTTT
.	.	TRBV27	TRBJ2-7	CASSLRKQGPKEQYF	TGTGCCAGCAGTTTGCGGAAACAGGGCCCCAAGGAGCAGTACTTC
TRBD1	.	TRBV25-1	TRBJ1-4	CASRTGGNEKLFF	TGTGCCAGTCGAACAGGGGGCAATGAAAAACTGTTTTTT
.	.	TRBV18	TRBJ2-1	CASSPPGGAYNEQFF	TGTGCCAGCTCACCACCTGGGGGCGCCTACAATGAGCAGTTCTTC
TRBD1	.	TRBV10-3	TRBJ1-1	CAIRGTGGVLGTEAFF	TGTGCCATCAGAGGGACAGGGGGCGTCCTGGGGACTGAAGCTTTCTTT